These 15 T cell receptor beta chains originate from one sample sequenced in a study of neoadjuvant nivolumab and ipilimumab in lung cancer. Assay: immunoSEQ multiplex PCR; the TCRdb copy retains only in-frame clones and omits some. The sample records about 6,200 clones, roughly 61% being singletons. The specimen was tumor tissue, collected after neoadjuvant nivolumab, alone or with ipilimumab, at or shortly before surgery. The source of these receptors is an adult with non-small cell lung cancer.

V and J are TRBV2 and TRBJ2-3; 7 positions agree with TRBD2. J lost 11 bases, V lost 4 bases, and 3 bases had no gene match. CDR1 is SNHLY and CDR2 is FYNNEI in the germline V gene. The CDR3 sequence is 11 residues long. The CDR3 protein is CASSVGTKQYF. The CDR3, as DNA: TGTGCCAGCAGTGTCGGGACTAAGCAGTATTTT.

This chain connects TRBV11-1 to TRBJ2-5; D is uncertain. The CDR3 is 15 amino acids. V dropped 5 bases and J dropped 0 bases, with 13 bases sitting between them. Germline V lookup: CDR1 SGHAT, CDR2 FQDESV (reference sequence). The CDR3 region is CASSAAGRYQETQYF. CDR3 bases: TGTGCCAGCAGCGCGGCCGGGCGATACCAAGAGACCCAGTACTTC.

This clone was seen a few times. For the CDR3, the DNA is TGTGCCAGCAGCCTCACGGGAGGAAGGCACTATGGCTACACCTTC. It specifies CASSLTGGRHYGYTF. The rearrangement uses TRBV7-9 and TRBJ1-2; D gene uncertain. This CDR3 is 15 amino acids long. The V end was cut by 5 bases, the J end by 3 bases, with 16 bases between. Germline CDR1 is SEHNR and CDR2 is FQNEAQ (reference sequence).

The J gene is TRBJ1-5, the V gene TRBV5-3; 10 nucleotides match TRBD1. TRBV5-3 is recorded as an ORF, its role being uncertain. Germline trimming cut 2 bases from V and 5 bases from J; bases unmatched to any gene: 16. The CDR3 covers 19 residues. The CDR3 reads CARSFGSGRDRGFDQPQHF. As DNA, the CDR3 is TGTGCCAGAAGCTTCGGGTCTGGGAGGGACAGGGGTTTTGATCAGCCCCAGCATTTT.

This chain links TRBV6-6 with TRBJ2-7; 7 bases are shared with TRBD2. Trimming removed 7 bases from V and 2 bases from J; junction bases left unmatched: 5. The germline CDR1 and CDR2 sequences are MNHNY and SVGAGI (reference sequence). This CDR3 is built from 13 residues. As DNA, the CDR3 is TGTGCCAGCACCACAGCGGGAACCTACGAGCAGTACTTC. It translates to CASTTAGTYEQYF.

The genes are TRBV2 and TRBJ2-7; perhaps TRBD2 as D (7 bases). Germline V lookup: CDR1 SNHLY, CDR2 FYNNEI. The CDR3 consists of 15 residues. Trimming removed 6 bases at V and 3 bases at J, with 18 bases between. Written as DNA, the CDR3 is TGTGCCAGCAGGAGGGGGGCGGGAGAACTCTACGAGCAGTACTTC. Translating gives CASRRGAGELYEQYF.

The CDR3 DNA reads TGTGCCAGCAGCCAAGTCACGGACACCGGGGAGCTGTTTTTT. It codes for CASSQVTDTGELFF. The chain combines TRBV4-2 with TRBJ2-2; D not certain. V gave up 1 base and J gave up 3 bases, with 6 bases separating them. The CDR3 covers 14 residues. CDR1 LGHNA and CDR2 YNFKEQ come from the germline V gene.

V gene TRBV29-1 combines with J gene TRBJ2-5; 11 bases match TRBD2. Germline V gene lookup returns CDR1 SQVTM and CDR2 ANQGSEA. The CDR3 is made up of 14 amino acids. J was trimmed by 5 bases and V by 6 bases; bases with no gene match: 8. As DNA, the CDR3 is TGCAGCGTAGGGACTAGCGGAGGGTGGGAGACCCAGTACTTC. Its translation: CSVGTSGGWETQYF.

J is TRBJ2-1 and V is TRBV2; 7 nucleotides align to TRBD2. V was clipped by 6 bases and J by 9 bases; unmatched bases: 5. This CDR3 comprises 12 residues. The germline CDR1 and CDR2 sequences are SNHLY and FYNNEI. The CDR3 loop is CASSRLASEQFF. CDR3 in DNA: TGTGCCAGCAGCCGACTAGCTAGTGAGCAGTTCTTC.

The rearrangement joins TRBV4-1 to TRBJ1-4, with D uncertain. The germline V gene encodes CDR1 MGHRA and CDR2 YSYEKL. Trimming shortened V by 5 bases and J by 6 bases, and 10 bases separated the two germline ends. The CDR3 has 13 amino acids. DNA of the CDR3: TGCGCCAGCAGCGAGATTCAATATGAAAAACTGTTTTTT. It specifies CASSEIQYEKLFF.

The CDR3 sequence: CSVGGNYGYTF. The CDR3 nucleotides read TGCAGCGTTGGGGGGAACTATGGCTACACCTTC. The chain has TRBV29-1 and TRBJ1-2, with D possibly being TRBD1 (5 bases). Germline CDR1 reads SQVTM; CDR2 reads ANQGSEA. The CDR3 is 11 amino acids. Trimming left V 4 bases short and J 2 bases short, with 5 bases between.

The count of this clone is one. The rearrangement uses TRBV11-2 and TRBJ2-3, with 8 bases that match TRBD1. J lost 4 bases, V lost 5 bases, and 5 bases had no gene match. This CDR3 comprises 14 residues. The germline V gene encodes CDR1 SGHAT and CDR2 FQNNGV. The chain's CDR3 is CASSVGQGPDTQYF. The CDR3, as DNA: TGTGCCAGCAGCGTCGGACAGGGACCAGATACGCAGTATTTT.

The V call is TRBV4-1, the J call TRBJ2-5; no clear D. The ends were cut back, 4 bases at V and 1 base at J, with 22 bases in the middle. Germline V gene lookup returns CDR1 MGHRA and CDR2 YSYEKL. This CDR3 has 18 amino acids. The CDR3 coding sequence is TGCGCCAGCAGCCCCCTAGATTTTCCGAGCCTTCTCCAAGAGACCCAGTACTTC. Its translation is CASSPLDFPSLLQETQYF.

This clone was detected only a few times. The CDR3: CASSWDYRSTGELFF. As DNA, the CDR3 is TGTGCCAGCAGTTGGGACTACCGCAGCACCGGGGAGCTGTTTTTT. V usage is TRBV6-5 and J usage is TRBJ2-2, with 7 bases matching TRBD2. The V gene end was trimmed by 4 bases and the J gene end by 4 bases; junction bases not matched to a gene: 6. The CDR3 has 15 residues. CDR1 and CDR2 (germline): MNHEY, SVGAGI.

The chain has TRBV5-1 and TRBJ1-2; D ambiguous. Trimming took off 0 bases at V and 0 bases at J, with 9 bases between the two ends. CDR1 SGHRS and CDR2 YFSETQ come from the germline V gene. CDR3 length: 15 amino acids. The DNA of the CDR3 is TGCGCCAGCAGCTTGGCCGGAAGGGCTAACTATGGCTACACCTTC. It translates to CASSLAGRANYGYTF.